This T cell receptor (beta chain) emerged from a study of Graves' ophthalmopathy and Graves' hyperthyroidism. The CDR3 totals 15 residues. Germline V CDR1 and CDR2: DFQATT, SNEGSKA (reference sequence). Amplification targeted the TCR beta CDR3 regions, with RNA transcripts as the source material. HTBI primers served in a first-round RT-PCR, which a second-round multiplex PCR followed. TCRdb analysed the multiplex PCR reads with MiXCR anew, one entry per CDR3 protein. Among approximately 480,000 distinct CDR3 sequences listed, roughly an eighth were seen once. Details on this clonotype: An end of the junction differs from the germline gene, which may be a read error.

The TCR comes from a woman in her 30s with Graves' ophthalmopathy. The chain combines TRBV20-1 with TRBJ2-5; D possibly uses TRBD1 or TRBD2 (5 bases each). The sample consisted of blood. The CDR3 loop is CSARLPHRDQETKYF. The CDR3 DNA is TGCAGTGCTCGACTCCCCCACCGGGACCAAGAGACCAAGTACTTC.